The TCR beta chain under discussion was sequenced for a study of blood T cell repertoires in COVID-19 (dated by TCRdb to the early 2020s). For the wider study: ImmuneRACE Cohort 3 recovered participants were defined by two consecutive negative NP/OP PCR tests, healthcare professional clearance, or symptom resolution. The prospective study material was composed of cDNA or gDNA derived from T cells, B-cell-depleted T cells, or PBMCs. Nearly every sample came with metadata listing a de-identified subject ID, COVID-19 status, age in years and sex. The collaborator samples originated in the United States, Italy and Spain and spanned the acute and convalescent phases of COVID-19. The repertoires were made available in a free public database intended to serve as a resource for research on the immune response to SARS-CoV-2. HLA class I and class II types, where available, came from metadata supplied by the sample provider rather than from assay-based typing. The dataset comprised deeply sampled blood TCRbeta repertoires from subjects exposed to, actively infected with, or recovered from COVID-19. Samples came from the ongoing ImmuneRACE study (first 160 participants) plus 1,254 subjects from 6 global collaborators.

Inclusive of the bounding cysteine and phenylalanine, the CDR3 is 17 residues long. The DNA shown is the 51-base CDR3, in frame from base 1. CDR1 and CDR2 are read off the germline V gene as SGHDN and FVKESK. The V end gives up 3 bases and the J end 0 bases, leaving 9 bases in the junction not matched to a gene. Notes on this clone: Its cognate antigen has yet to be identified. No much larger clone exists at a distance of one base, and base qualities are not known.

Broader findings and caveats from the paper: How much clinical and demographic metadata was included differed by source and by participant, and the metadata was provided uncurated.

The immunoSEQ Assay, a bias-controlled multiplex PCR, was used to amplify TCRbeta CDR3 regions from genomic DNA. As for the authors' bioinformatics: The number of nucleated cells in each sample was estimated by amplification of reference gene primers within the assay. To quantify the absolute abundance of each unique TCRbeta CDR3 rearrangement, sequence reads were collapsed and filtered. For each sample, productive Simpson clonality was calculated by taking the square root of Simpson's diversity index across productive rearrangements. TCRdb limited this immuneACCESS table to in-frame rearrangements with V and J called. A share of clones is missing; checked studies link under half to unresolved V genes, and the rest is unexplained. V, J and clone size are those of that table, while D and trimming were read from the DNA. The sample data list some 300,000 clones, and more than 70% of these were observed just once. Of the sample, around 2% falls within the top ten clones.

In the prospective study, participants were 18 to 89 years old, resided in 20 to 30 geographic areas of the United States, and were enrolled through a virtual design. In the prospective study, participants were assigned to cohorts based on the clinical history participants reported in a screening survey and a study questionnaire. In the prospective study, whole blood, serum and a nasopharyngeal or oropharyngeal swab were collected from each participant by mobile phlebotomists. Participants in the prospective study had the option to provide additional blood draws and questionnaires over a roughly 2-month period. Before DNA extraction, blood samples from the prospective study were shipped at room temperature or frozen.

The source material was PBMCs or T cells enriched from blood (not recorded which). This clonotype was obtained from a woman aged 60 to 75 in a cohort exposed to, infected with or recovered from COVID-19 (not recorded which). The receptor chain draws on TRBV14 and TRBJ2-3; TRBD1 agrees with 7 junctional bases. The bases read TGTGCCAGCAGCCATGGGACAGTGGGATCTAGCACAGATACGCAGTATTTT. Translated, it reads CASSHGTVGSSTDTQYF.